Sequencing of this TCR beta chain was carried out in a study of T-cell reconstitution after alpha-beta-depleted transplantation in children. Regarding the study as a whole: T-cell counts and diversity at one year post-transplant came mainly from newly produced T cells.

Unique molecular identifiers were incorporated into the prepared TCRbeta library. MiXCR, applied by TCRdb to the PCR reads, yields one record per CDR3 protein. The sample consists of a few hundred thousand distinct CDR3 sequences, nearly 8% of them appearing once. Many counts were recorded for this clonotype. Its antigen is undetermined. The germline V gene has CDR1 ENHRY and CDR2 SYGVKD. The V and J ends lost 8 bases and 7 bases respectively, with 16 bases between them. CDR3 size: 13 residues. This rearrangement joins TRBV10-3 to TRBJ2-3; the D is unclear. This TCR came from a female patient aged 2 to 10 who had a stem cell transplant for Fanconi anemia, so the T cells may come from the graft donor. Sequenced here: peripheral blood, sampled 360 days after TCRalphabeta/CD19-depleted stem cell transplant. In nucleotides, the CDR3 is TGTGCCATCGCAGAGACGGTAGATTATACGCAGTATTTT. Protein product: CAIAETVDYTQYF.